This TCR beta chain was profiled in a study of blood T cells in healthy people across ages. The study, taken as a whole, reports: Because donor CMV status was unknown, expanded clonotype changes were possibly confounded. Roughly linear age-related decline in beta diversity appeared, significant by age around 38.

Per germline, CDR1 ENHRY and CDR2 SYGVKD. This CDR3 has 15 residues. Trimming removed 5 bases from V and 0 bases from J, with 13 bases in between. A second roughly 6 to 12 cycle PCR used barcoded and J-beta primers. TCRdb reanalysed the 5' RACE reads using MiXCR and keeps one entry per CDR3 protein. The data show some 930,000 distinct CDR3 sequences, about 27% seen once. This clonotype came up once. Its antigen is as yet unknown. The same specimen was also included in a second study, on T cells of mothers and their children. That publication notes: At a rate of about 1.5 ug per 15 ul, cDNA synthesis received all of the extracted RNA. The study obtained over 8 million TCR beta CDR3 reads per mother and around 3 million per child.

Source material: blood. The sequence was collected from a woman in her thirties or forties in good health. The chain couples TRBV10-3 to TRBJ1-2; TRBD1 might be the D (6 bases). CDR3 nucleotides: TGTGCCATCAGTAAAGGACAGTCCTCTAACTATGGCTACACCTTC. Its translation is CAISKGQSSNYGYTF.